These 20 T cell receptor beta chains were sequenced from one sample in a study of post-analysis software for immune sequencing data. Study-wide results and caveats: In patients, TRBV5-6, TRBV5-1 and TRBV20-1 belonged to five TRBV segments found more frequently than in controls.

Antigens of these TCRs are unknown. Every TCR beta cDNA library bore unique molecular identifiers. MiXCR, applied by TCRdb to the PCR reads, yields one record per CDR3 protein. The table lists fewer than 850,000 distinct CDR3 sequences, approximately 30% of them singletons, with roughly 0.54% in the top ten. Sequencing input: blood. These receptors originate from a girl between 10 and 17 years old with multiple sclerosis.

This clonotype was seen a few times. The chain couples TRBV7-2 to TRBJ1-6; 8 nucleotides match TRBD1. CDR3 length: 19 amino acids. CDR1 is SGHTA, CDR2 FQGNSA, per germline. Trimming took 4 bases from V and 9 from J; bases not matched to a gene: 20. This CDR3 is CASSSRFLPSGQGRSPLHF. The CDR3 DNA reads as TGTGCCAGCAGCTCCCGGTTTCTTCCGAGTGGACAGGGTCGTTCACCCCTCCACTTT.

The chain uses TRBV7-9 and TRBJ2-1, with TRBD1 as a possible D gene (6 bases). CDR3 length: 15 amino acids. V was cut by 2 bases and J by 14 bases, with 22 bases left in between. The germline V gene has CDR1 SEHNR and CDR2 FQNEAQ (reference sequence). CDR3 bases: TGTGCCAGCAGCTTACGAGGCCTGGGCAGGGGTTTAAAGTTCTTC. This codes for CASSLRGLGRGLKFF.

The chain employs TRBV20-1 and TRBJ1-4; perhaps TRBD1 as D (5 bases). The germline gives CDR1 DFQATT, CDR2 SNEGSKA (reference sequence). This CDR3 comprises 12 residues. V lost 3 bases to trimming and J lost 16 bases, with 18 bases between them. The CDR3, as DNA: TGCAGTGCTAGCCGACGGGACCCTCGTGCGTTTTTT. Protein sequence: CSASRRDPRAFF.

The J gene is TRBJ1-5, the V gene TRBV4-3; 10 bases line up with TRBD1. V dropped 4 bases and J dropped 4; count of bases not matched to a gene: 4. The germline V gene has CDR1 LGHNA and CDR2 YSLEER. The CDR3 length is 15 residues. CDR3 sequence (DNA): TGCGCCAGCAGCCGGGACAGGGGCCTTAATCAGCCCCAGCATTTT. Its protein product is CASSRDRGLNQPQHF.

V gene TRBV20-1 combines with J gene TRBJ2-3; 13 bases fit TRBD2. Trimming cost V 6 bases and J 4 bases; bases outside gene matches: 10. CDR3 length: 16 residues. Looked up from germline, CDR1 is DFQATT and CDR2 is SNEGSKA (reference sequence). As DNA, the CDR3 is TGCAGTGCCCCGGATCCAACTAGCGGGAGGGCAGATACGCAGTATTTT. Encoded protein: CSAPDPTSGRADTQYF.

This chain connects TRBV7-8 to TRBJ2-5; D unclear. The CDR3 has 14 residues. Per germline, CDR1 SGHVS and CDR2 FQNEAQ. The V end was cut by 1 base, the J end by 7 bases, with 13 bases between. CDR3 DNA sequence: TGTGCCAGCAGCTTAGGGAGAGCAAAGGGGACCCAGTACTTC. Its protein is CASSLGRAKGTQYF. Looking up the rest from reference TRBV7-8 and TRBJ2-5 gives the full variable domain: GAGVSQSPRYKVAKRGQDVALRCDPISGHVSLFWYQQALGQGPEFLTYFQNEAQLDKSGLPSDRFFAERPEGSVSTLKIQRTQQEDSAVYLCASSLGRAKGTQYFGPGTRLLVL.

The rearrangement uses TRBV24-1 and TRBJ1-1; D might be TRBD1 (5 bases). Trimming cost V 12 bases and J 0 bases, with 13 bases left between them. The germline gives CDR1 KGHDR, CDR2 SFDVKD. The CDR3 totals 13 residues. The CDR3 region is CAARGGMNTEAFF. CDR3 in DNA: TGTGCCGCCCGTGGGGGGATGAACACTGAAGCTTTCTTT.

As concerns this clonotype: Relative to the germline gene, one junction end is altered; a read error may explain this. The chain links TRBV28 to TRBJ2-6; D is possibly TRBD1 (5 bases). Germline lookup yields CDR1 MDHEN and CDR2 SYDVKM. This CDR3 spans 13 amino acids. The CDR3 nucleotides read TGTGCCAGCAGATTGGCTGGGGCCAGCGTCCTGACTTTC. Its translation: CASRLAGASVLTF.

The chain combines TRBV6-2 or TRBV6-3 with TRBJ2-7; D is tentatively TRBD1 or TRBD2 (5 bases each). The germline V and J ends were trimmed by 2 bases and 2 bases, with 13 bases remaining between them. The germline CDR1 and CDR2 sequences are MNHEY and SVGEGT. The CDR3 is 15 amino acids. The CDR3 DNA is TGTGCCAGCAGTTACCGGGACCTGGCGGCCTACGAGCAGTACTTC. Translating it yields CASSYRDLAAYEQYF.

The chain recombines TRBV28 with TRBJ2-7, with D tentatively TRBD1 (6 bases). The germline CDR1 and CDR2 sequences are MDHEN and SYDVKM. Deletions cut 10 bases from V and 3 bases from J, with 19 bases between. The CDR3 has 14 amino acids. The chain's CDR3 is CAIPRGRGYYEQYF. The DNA of the CDR3 is TGTGCCATCCCACGGGGCAGGGGATACTACGAGCAGTACTTC. Using reference TRBV28 and TRBJ2-7 for the parts outside the CDR3, the full variable domain is DVKVTQSSRYLVKRTGEKVFLECVQDMDHENMFWYRQDPGLGLRLIYFSYDVKMKEKGDIPEGYSVSREKKERFSLILESASTNQTSMYLCAIPRGRGYYEQYFGPGTRLTVT.

The table lists this clonotype with a few counts. The J gene is TRBJ2-6, the V gene TRBV6-6, with D possibly matching TRBD1 (5 bases). V lost 6 bases and J lost 8, with 14 bases in between. There are 14 residues in the CDR3. Germline V lookup: CDR1 MNHNY, CDR2 SVGAGI (reference sequence). The chain's CDR3 is CASSPTVGTNVLTF. The CDR3 DNA reads TGTGCCAGCAGCCCGACAGTTGGCACCAACGTCCTGACTTTC.

The chain is built from TRBV13 and TRBJ2-5; D ambiguous. The DNA matches TRBJ2-7 better at its end, which makes the J call doubtful. Germline V gene data show CDR1 as PRHDT and CDR2 as FYEKMQ (reference sequence). The CDR3 runs 15 residues. The CDR3 loop reads CASSYSGDSNYEQYF. For the CDR3, the DNA is TGTGCCAGCAGTTACTCTGGCGACTCGAACTACGAGCAGTACTTC.

This clonotype was observed many times. This chain uses TRBV12-3 or TRBV12-4 with TRBJ2-7, with D unclear. Trimming took 2 bases from V and 0 from J, leaving 2 bases between them. CDR3 size: 12 residues. CDR3 nucleotide sequence: TGTGCCAGCAGTTTACACTCCTACGAGCAGTACTTC. Residues: CASSLHSYEQYF.

The rearrangement joins TRBV12-3 or TRBV12-4 to TRBJ2-1; possible D gene TRBD2, 6 bases. V dropped 2 bases and J dropped 7 bases, with 21 bases sitting between them. CDR3 size: 17 residues. The CDR3 sequence: CASSLRASGRPGNEQFF. The CDR3 DNA reads as TGTGCCAGCAGTTTAAGGGCGAGCGGGCGTCCGGGAAATGAGCAGTTCTTC.

The chain couples TRBV3-1 to TRBJ2-1, with TRBD2 matching over 8 bases. V lost 4 bases, J lost 10 bases, and 9 bases stayed unmatched. The CDR3 runs 14 residues. Per germline, CDR1 LGHDT and CDR2 YNNKEL (reference sequence). The DNA for the CDR3 is TGTGCCAGCAGCCGATCGTTACTAGCGGAGGAGCAGTTCTTC. Translated: CASSRSLLAEEQFF.

This clonotype has a handful of counts. The gene calls are TRBV7-2 and TRBJ2-1; perhaps TRBD1 as D (6 bases). CDR3 length: 14 amino acids. Trimming pared 0 bases from V and 12 bases from J, leaving 15 bases between. Germline V CDR1 and CDR2: SGHTA, FQGNSA. This CDR3 is CASSLAGAHPGQFF. The CDR3 DNA sequence: TGTGCCAGCAGCTTAGCGGGGGCCCACCCAGGGCAGTTCTTC.

This clonotype came up a few times. The V gene is TRBV9, the J gene TRBJ2-7, with 7 bases identical to TRBD1. Losses at the gene ends were 3 bases for V and 3 bases for J; bases not matched to a gene: 3. The CDR3 is 13 amino acids. Germline CDR1 SGDLS, CDR2 YYNGEE. DNA of the CDR3: TGTGCCAGCAGCGCGACAGGGTACTACGAGCAGTACTTC. It is translated as CASSATGYYEQYF.

The rearrangement joins TRBV2 to TRBJ1-1, with D hard to call. Trimming took off 7 bases at V and 1 base at J, with 13 bases between the two ends. CDR3 size: 14 residues. In germline, CDR1 is SNHLY, CDR2 FYNNEI. The CDR3 DNA is TGTGCCAGCACCGCAGGACGGAGGAACACTGAAGCTTTCTTT. Protein: CASTAGRRNTEAFF.

The sample holds a few counts of this clonotype. The chain links TRBV6-6 to TRBJ2-7; D ambiguous. Trimming took 4 bases from V and 3 from J, leaving 13 bases between them. This CDR3 has 14 residues. CDR1 is MNHNY and CDR2 is SVGAGI in the germline V gene (reference sequence). In nucleotides, the CDR3 is TGTGCCAGCAGTTTAATCCCTGGCGGCTACGAGCAGTACTTC. Protein product: CASSLIPGGYEQYF.

The table lists this clonotype with many counts. V is TRBV10-3 and J is TRBJ2-5; D may be TRBD2 (6 bases). The CDR3 has 16 residues. Trimming took off 2 bases at V and 3 bases at J, with 16 bases between the two ends. From germline, CDR1 is ENHRY and CDR2 SYGVKD. For the CDR3, the DNA is TGTGCCATCAGTGAGAAGCGGGCTAGCGCAGAAGAGACCCAGTACTTC. It encodes CAISEKRASAEETQYF.